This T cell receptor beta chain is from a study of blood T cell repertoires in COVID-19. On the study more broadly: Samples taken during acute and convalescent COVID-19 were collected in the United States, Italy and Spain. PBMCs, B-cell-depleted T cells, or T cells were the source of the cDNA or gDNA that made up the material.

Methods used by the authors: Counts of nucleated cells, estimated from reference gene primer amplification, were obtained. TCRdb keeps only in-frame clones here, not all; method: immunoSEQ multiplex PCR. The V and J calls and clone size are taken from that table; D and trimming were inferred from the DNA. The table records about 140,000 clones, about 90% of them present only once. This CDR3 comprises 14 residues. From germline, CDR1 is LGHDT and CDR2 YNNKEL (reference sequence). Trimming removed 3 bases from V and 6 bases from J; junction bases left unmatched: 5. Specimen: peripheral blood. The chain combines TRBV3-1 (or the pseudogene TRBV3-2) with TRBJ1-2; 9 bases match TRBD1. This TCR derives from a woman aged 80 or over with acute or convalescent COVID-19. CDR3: CASSQSGQGNGYTF. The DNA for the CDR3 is TGTGCCAGCAGCCAGTCCGGACAGGGGAATGGCTACACCTTC.